Listed below are T cell receptor beta chains from one sample, sequenced in a study of cytomegalovirus exposure and HLA in healthy donors. TCRdb's copy holds only in-frame clones and misses some; the assay was immunoSEQ multiplex PCR. The repertoire holds about 87,000 clones, with 70% to 85% as singletons. The specimen was PBMCs. The source of these receptors is a man aged 25 to 40 in good health and CMV-seropositive. Each CDR3 is given with its conserved first and last residue. The D gene is left open where the match is weak. The listing skips clone size in some rows; elsewhere it reads once, few, many or a size class.

d_call,clone_size,v_call,j_call,cdr3_nt,cdr3_aa
.,.,TRBV10-3,TRBJ1-1,TGTGCCATCAGTGGACAGTCAGGTGGGACTGAAGCTTTCTTT,CAISGQSGGTEAFF
TRBD1,few,TRBV5-6,TRBJ1-5,TGTGCCAGCAGCGCAACCGGGACAGCTTATAGCAATCAGCCCCAGCATTTT,CASSATGTAYSNQPQHF
TRBD2,.,TRBV18,TRBJ2-1,TGTGCCAGCTCACCATCTAGCGGGAGGGCCGACGAGCAGTTCTTC,CASSPSSGRADEQFF
TRBD2,.,TRBV4-1,TRBJ2-7,TGCGCCAGCAGCGTTCGGACTAGCGGGAGGGCCGCCTACGAGCAGTACTTC,CASSVRTSGRAAYEQYF
TRBD1,.,TRBV30,TRBJ2-3,TGTGCCTGGACCACCGGGACAGCTAGCACAGATACGCAGTATTTT,CAWTTGTASTDTQYF
.,.,TRBV12-5,TRBJ1-1,TGTGCTAGTGGTGGACAGAGAAAGAACACTGAAGCTTTCTTT,CASGGQRKNTEAFF
TRBD1,.,TRBV5-6,TRBJ1-1,TGTGCCAGCAGCCCTCTCACAGGGGGCGAGTGGGCTTTCTTT,CASSPLTGGEWAFF
TRBD1,once,TRBV5-1,TRBJ2-1,TGCGCCAGCGCGCCCTCCGGACAGGGTGATGAGCAGTTCTTC,CASAPSGQGDEQFF
TRBD2,.,TRBV28,TRBJ2-7,TGTGCCAGCAGTTCCCTAGCGGGAGGGCGGCGCGAGCAGTACTTC,CASSSLAGGRREQYF
TRBD1,.,TRBV30,TRBJ1-1,TGTGCCTGGATGACAGGGACTGAAGCTTTCTTT,CAWMTGTEAFF
TRBD2,.,TRBV29-1,TRBJ2-1,TGCAGCACGGGACTAGCGGAAGGTGAGCAGTTCTTC,CSTGLAEGEQFF
.,few,TRBV19,TRBJ2-1,TGTGCCAGTAGTATAGATCGGCTGGGGCAGGTTAGGTTTAATGAGCAGTTCTTC,CASSIDRLGQVRFNEQFF
.,.,TRBV4-2,TRBJ2-3,TGTGCCAGCAGCCAAGATCCCAGGGGTGGGGGGGCAGATACGCAGTATTTT,CASSQDPRGGGADTQYF
TRBD1,.,TRBV7-6,TRBJ1-6,TGTGCCAGCAGCTCCACCGGGGGACAGTATAATTCACCCCTCCACTTT,CASSSTGGQYNSPLHF
.,.,TRBV28,TRBJ1-1,TGTGCCAGCAGTCTAGACCTTAGTCCTAACACTGAAGCTTTCTTT,CASSLDLSPNTEAFF
.,.,TRBV5-6,TRBJ1-2,TGTGCCAGCAGCTTCCTAGGACGGAGGGCGGCCTATGGCTACACCTTC,CASSFLGRRAAYGYTF
.,.,TRBV5-1,TRBJ2-1,TGCGCCAGCGGATTAGCAGTGAATGAGCAGTTCTTC,CASGLAVNEQFF
TRBD2,.,TRBV25-1,TRBJ2-2,TGTGCCAGCACCTCCCCGGGCGGGGGATTGAACACCGGGGAGCTGTTTTTT,CASTSPGGGLNTGELFF
.,.,TRBV6-1,TRBJ1-6,TGTGCCAGCAGTGAACCGGTGGGGCATACTAATTCACCCCTCCACTTT,CASSEPVGHTNSPLHF
.,.,TRBV10-3,TRBJ1-3,TGTGCCATCAGTGAGGAGCCTGGAAACACCATATATTTT,CAISEEPGNTIYF
TRBD2,.,TRBV27,TRBJ2-7,TGTGCCAGCAGTCCAGGGACTATCTACGAGCAGTACTTC,CASSPGTIYEQYF
.,.,TRBV18,TRBJ1-1,TGTGCCAGCTCACCAACCGCGGTTTTTGAAGCTTTCTTT,CASSPTAVFEAFF
.,once,TRBV5-4,TRBJ2-7,TGTGCCAGCAGCCGTACCGGGACACTGTACGAGCAGTACTTC,CASSRTGTLYEQYF
.,few,TRBV19,TRBJ1-1,TGTGCCAGTAGTATAGGTGGGACACGATACTACACTGAAGCTTTCTTT,CASSIGGTRYYTEAFF
.,.,TRBV6-5,TRBJ1-2,TGTGCCATTCGGGCGTGGGGGGACTATGGCTACACCTTC,CAIRAWGDYGYTF
TRBD2,.,TRBV7-9,TRBJ2-1,TGTGCCAGCAGCCCAAATCCCCCGCTAGCGGGAGGTGATGAGCAGTTCTTC,CASSPNPPLAGGDEQFF
TRBD1,.,TRBV2,TRBJ1-5,TGTGCCTACAGACAGGGGGCTAATCAGCCCCAGCATTTT,CAYRQGANQPQHF
.,.,TRBV29-1,TRBJ1-2,TGCAGCGTTGGGGCAGCCTATGGCTACACCTTC,CSVGAAYGYTF
TRBD1,.,TRBV28,TRBJ2-3,TGTGCCAGCAGTTTCCGACAGGGGGGAGAAACAGATACGCAGTATTTT,CASSFRQGGETDTQYF
TRBD1,.,TRBV7-2,TRBJ2-3,TGTGCCAGCAGCTTAGGACAGGGAGCAGATACGCAGTATTTT,CASSLGQGADTQYF
TRBD1,.,TRBV11-2,TRBJ1-1,TGTGCCAGCAGCTCCCTGACAGGGGGTGGCACTGAAGCTTTCTTT,CASSSLTGGGTEAFF
TRBD1,.,TRBV2,TRBJ1-1,TGTGCCAGTAGCATCCTGCGAGGACAGGGGTTCACTGAAGCTTTCTTT,CASSILRGQGFTEAFF
TRBD2,.,TRBV4-2,TRBJ2-1,TGTGCCAGCAGCCAAGAGTCCCTAGCGGGAGAGGTTGAGCAGTTCTTC,CASSQESLAGEVEQFF
.,few,TRBV29-1,TRBJ2-1,TGCATCTACCTGGACAAGGACAATGAGCAGTTCTTC,CIYLDKDNEQFF
TRBD1,.,TRBV7-9,TRBJ1-1,TGTGCCAGCGGTAGGACAGGGTCATCGGGGACTGAAGCTTTCTTT,CASGRTGSSGTEAFF
TRBD2,.,TRBV2,TRBJ2-3,TGTGCCAGCAGGACTAGCTACGATACGCAGTATTTT,CASRTSYDTQYF
.,.,TRBV6-5,TRBJ1-4,TGTGCCAGCAGAAACGGGGGGGCGAATGAAAAACTGTTTTTT,CASRNGGANEKLFF
TRBD2,.,TRBV6-1,TRBJ2-1,TGTGCCAGCAGTGAAAGACTAGCGGGGGGGCAACAGTTCTTC,CASSERLAGGQQFF
.,.,TRBV12-5,TRBJ2-1,TGTGCTAGTGGTTTTGAGAGTGAGCAGTTCTTC,CASGFESEQFF
.,.,TRBV2,TRBJ2-5,TGTGCCAGCATCACCGAGGGTGGCGGAGAGACCCAGTACTTC,CASITEGGGETQYF
.,.,TRBV7-8,TRBJ2-7,TGTGCCAGCAGCCGACAGGAGAGCTCCTACGAGCAGTACTTC,CASSRQESSYEQYF
.,.,TRBV6-5,TRBJ2-1,TGTGCCAGCAGTTACTCGTCATTTGAGCAGTTCTTC,CASSYSSFEQFF
TRBD2,.,TRBV7-9,TRBJ2-7,TGTGCCAGCAGCTTGGGGGGGGTTACCTACGAGCAGTACTTC,CASSLGGVTYEQYF
TRBD1,.,TRBV29-1,TRBJ1-3,TGCAGCGTTGGAGACAGGGATGGAAACACCATATATTTT,CSVGDRDGNTIYF
.,few,TRBV4-3,TRBJ2-5,TGCGCCAGCAGCCAACTCAGGGGACAGACCCAGTACTTC,CASSQLRGQTQYF
TRBD1,.,TRBV5-4,TRBJ1-2,TGTGCCAGCAGCTTGGTCTCAGGGGGTGGCTACACCTTC,CASSLVSGGGYTF
.,few,TRBV6-6,TRBJ1-1,TGTGCCACCGCCGAGGTGACTGAAGCTTTCTTT,CATAEVTEAFF
.,.,TRBV10-3,TRBJ2-1,TGTGCCATCAGTGACACCGGGGTTGAGCAGTTCTTC,CAISDTGVEQFF
.,.,TRBV29-1,TRBJ1-1,TGCAGCCCTCGAGGGCTCATGAACACTGAAGCTTTCTTT,CSPRGLMNTEAFF
.,.,TRBV7-2,TRBJ1-3,TGTGCCAGCAGCTTAGAGGCGAACAGGGTCTCGGGAAACACCATATATTTT,CASSLEANRVSGNTIYF
TRBD1,.,TRBV7-2,TRBJ1-2,TGTGCCAGCAGCCGGGACAGGGGTTTAGGCTACACCTTC,CASSRDRGLGYTF